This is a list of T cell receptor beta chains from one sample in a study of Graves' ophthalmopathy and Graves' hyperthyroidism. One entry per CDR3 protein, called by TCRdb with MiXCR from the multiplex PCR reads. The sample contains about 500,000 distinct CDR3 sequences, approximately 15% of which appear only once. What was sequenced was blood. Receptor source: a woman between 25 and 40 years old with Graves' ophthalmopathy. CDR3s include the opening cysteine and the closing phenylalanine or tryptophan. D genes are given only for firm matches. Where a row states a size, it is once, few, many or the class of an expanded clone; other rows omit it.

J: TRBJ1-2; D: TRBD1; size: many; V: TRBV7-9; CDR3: CASSRTGAVYGYTF; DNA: TGTGCCAGCAGCAGGACAGGGGCGGTCTATGGCTACACCTTC
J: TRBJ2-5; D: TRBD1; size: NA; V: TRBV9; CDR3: CASSVGPGGGETQYF; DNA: TGTGCCAGCAGCGTAGGGCCAGGGGGCGGTGAGACCCAGTACTTC
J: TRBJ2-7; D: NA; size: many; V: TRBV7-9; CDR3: CASSTPGVEPYEQYF; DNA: TGTGCCAGCAGTACCCCCGGGGTCGAACCCTACGAGCAGTACTTC
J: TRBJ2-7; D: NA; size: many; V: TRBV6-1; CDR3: CASSEIVSHYEQYF; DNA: TGTGCCAGCAGTGAAATAGTGTCCCACTACGAGCAGTACTTC
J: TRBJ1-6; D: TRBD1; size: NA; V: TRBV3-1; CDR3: CASSPNRGRSPLHF; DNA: TGTGCCAGCAGCCCCAACAGGGGTCGGTCACCCCTCCACTTT
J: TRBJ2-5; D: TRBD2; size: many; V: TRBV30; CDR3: CAWASSGGALETQYF; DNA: TGTGCCTGGGCAAGTAGCGGGGGGGCCTTGGAGACCCAGTACTTC
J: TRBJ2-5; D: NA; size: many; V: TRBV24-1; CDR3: CATSDRTSPQETQYF; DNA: TGTGCCACCAGTGATAGGACCTCACCCCAAGAGACCCAGTACTTC
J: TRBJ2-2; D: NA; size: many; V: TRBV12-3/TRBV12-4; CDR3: CASNLGGNENGELFF; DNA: TGTGCCAGCAATCTAGGGGGGAATGAGAACGGGGAGCTGTTTTTT
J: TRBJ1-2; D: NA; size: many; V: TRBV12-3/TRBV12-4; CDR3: CASTIRNLPDGYTF; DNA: TGTGCCAGCACCATCCGGAACCTACCGGATGGCTACACCTTC
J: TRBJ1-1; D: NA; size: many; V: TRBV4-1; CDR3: CASSPLGDTEAFF; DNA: TGCGCCAGCAGCCCGCTGGGGGACACTGAAGCTTTCTTT
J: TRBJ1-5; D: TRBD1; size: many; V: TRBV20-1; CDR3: CSAPRQGDQPQHF; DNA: TGCAGTGCCCCGAGACAGGGAGACCAGCCCCAGCATTTT
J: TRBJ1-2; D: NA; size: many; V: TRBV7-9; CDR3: CASSPPSGLVGYTF; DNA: TGTGCCAGCAGCCCTCCCTCAGGGCTTGTCGGCTACACCTTC
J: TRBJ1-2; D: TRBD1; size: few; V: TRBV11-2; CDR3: CASSLDPGQGRGYTF; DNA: TGTGCCAGCAGCTTAGACCCGGGACAGGGGAGAGGCTACACCTTC
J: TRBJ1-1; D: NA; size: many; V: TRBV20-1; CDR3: CSARQGGANTEAFF; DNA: TGCAGTGCTAGACAAGGCGGGGCGAACACTGAAGCTTTCTTT
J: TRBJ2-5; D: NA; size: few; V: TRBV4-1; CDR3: CASNQVPAGQETQYF; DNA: TGCGCCAGCAACCAAGTTCCGGCAGGCCAAGAGACCCAGTACTTC
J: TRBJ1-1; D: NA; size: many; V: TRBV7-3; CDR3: CASSSVGGSGNTEAFF; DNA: TGTGCCAGCAGCTCAGTGGGAGGGAGTGGGAACACTGAAGCTTTCTTT
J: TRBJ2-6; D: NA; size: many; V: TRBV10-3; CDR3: CASQDSGANVLTF; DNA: TGTGCCAGCCAGGACTCTGGGGCCAACGTCCTGACTTTC
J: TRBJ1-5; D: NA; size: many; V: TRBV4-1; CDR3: CASSQVAGQPQHF; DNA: TGCGCCAGCAGCCAAGTCGCGGGCCAGCCCCAGCATTTT
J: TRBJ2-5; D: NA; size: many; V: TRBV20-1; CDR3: CSATRLETQYF; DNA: TGCAGTGCTACGCGACTGGAGACCCAGTACTTC
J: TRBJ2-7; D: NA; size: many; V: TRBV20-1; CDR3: CSARWGRKRVSSYEQYF; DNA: TGCAGTGCTAGGTGGGGGCGGAAGCGGGTGAGCTCCTACGAGCAGTACTTC
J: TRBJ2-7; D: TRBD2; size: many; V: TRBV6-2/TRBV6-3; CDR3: CASRPGGRSLYEQYF; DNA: TGTGCCAGCAGGCCAGGCGGGAGGTCCCTCTACGAGCAGTACTTC
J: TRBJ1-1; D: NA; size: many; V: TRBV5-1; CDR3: CASSPGTGTEAFF; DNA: TGCGCCAGCAGCCCCGGGACGGGCACTGAAGCTTTCTTT
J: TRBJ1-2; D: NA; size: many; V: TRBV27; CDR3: CASFGDNYGYTF; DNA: TGTGCCAGCTTTGGGGATAACTATGGCTACACCTTC
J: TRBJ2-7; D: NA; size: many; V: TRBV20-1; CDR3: CSARDVTSSSGEQYF; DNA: TGCAGTGCTAGAGACGTAACTAGCTCGTCCGGCGAGCAGTACTTC
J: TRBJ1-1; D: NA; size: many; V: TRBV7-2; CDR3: CASSLSAWDTEAFF; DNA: TGTGCCAGCAGCCTGTCCGCGTGGGACACTGAAGCTTTCTTT
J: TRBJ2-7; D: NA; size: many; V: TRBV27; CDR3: CASSFRQGTIGYEQYF; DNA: TGTGCCAGCAGTTTCCGGCAGGGGACAATCGGTTACGAGCAGTACTTC
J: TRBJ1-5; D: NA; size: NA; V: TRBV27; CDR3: CASSLQGNDQPQHF; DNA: TGTGCCAGCAGTTTGCAGGGTAACGATCAGCCCCAGCATTTT
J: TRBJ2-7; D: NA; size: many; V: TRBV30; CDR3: CAWSVTYEQYF; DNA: TGTGCCTGGAGTGTGACCTACGAGCAGTACTTC
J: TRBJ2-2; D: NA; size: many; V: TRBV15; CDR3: CATSRPGGDPSNTGELFF; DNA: TGTGCCACCAGCAGACCTGGAGGGGACCCCTCGAACACCGGGGAGCTGTTTTTT
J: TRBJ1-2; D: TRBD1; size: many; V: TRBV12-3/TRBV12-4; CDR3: CASSLGGQGANYGYTF; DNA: TGTGCCAGCAGTTTAGGGGGACAGGGCGCTAACTATGGCTACACCTTC
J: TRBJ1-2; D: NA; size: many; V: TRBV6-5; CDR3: CASSYSKYAARRGYTF; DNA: TGTGCCAGCAGTTACTCGAAGTACGCAGCCCGGCGTGGCTACACCTTC
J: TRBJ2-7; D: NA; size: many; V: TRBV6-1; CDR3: CASSERSPYEQYF; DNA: TGTGCCAGCAGTGAAAGGTCTCCCTACGAGCAGTACTTC
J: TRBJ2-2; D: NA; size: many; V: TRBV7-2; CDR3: CASSLEVGELFF; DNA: TGTGCCAGCAGCTTAGAGGTCGGGGAGCTGTTTTTT
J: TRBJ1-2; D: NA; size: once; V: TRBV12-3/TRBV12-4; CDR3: CASSSFTGFGYTF; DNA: TGTGCCAGCAGTTCCTTCACAGGGTTCGGCTACACCTTC
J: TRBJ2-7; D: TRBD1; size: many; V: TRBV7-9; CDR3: CASSPRDRGREQYF; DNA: TGTGCCAGCAGCCCGCGGGACAGGGGGCGGGAGCAGTACTTC
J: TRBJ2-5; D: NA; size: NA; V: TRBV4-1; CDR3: CASSQEWRGTQYF; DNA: TGCGCCAGCAGCCAAGAGTGGAGGGGGACCCAGTACTTC
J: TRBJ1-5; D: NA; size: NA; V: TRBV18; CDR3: CASSQGLDSNQPQRF; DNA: TGTGCCAGCTCACAGGGGCTGGATAGCAATCAGCCCCAGCGGTTT
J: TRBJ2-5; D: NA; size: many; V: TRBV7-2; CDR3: CASSLGGNQETQYF; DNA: TGTGCCAGCAGCTTAGGGGGCAACCAAGAGACCCAGTACTTC
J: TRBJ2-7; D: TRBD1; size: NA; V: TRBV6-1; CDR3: CASSETRPGGDEQYF; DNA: TGTGCCAGCAGTGAAACCCGACCAGGGGGCGACGAGCAGTACTTC
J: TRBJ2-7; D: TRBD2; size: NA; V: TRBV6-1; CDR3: CASGSGSSYEQYF; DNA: TGTGCCAGCGGTAGCGGGAGTAGCTACGAGCAGTACTTC
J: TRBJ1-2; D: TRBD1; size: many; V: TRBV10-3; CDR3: CAISATQGAYGYTF; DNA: TGTGCCATCAGTGCCACTCAGGGGGCCTATGGCTACACCTTC
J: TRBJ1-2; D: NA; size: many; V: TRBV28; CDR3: CASSDPGGVNYGYTF; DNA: TGTGCCAGCAGCGATCCGGGGGGGGTGAACTATGGCTACACCTTC
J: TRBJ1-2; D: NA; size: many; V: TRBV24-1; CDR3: CATTPSTGNYGYTF; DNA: TGTGCCACCACTCCCTCTACGGGAAACTATGGCTACACCTTC
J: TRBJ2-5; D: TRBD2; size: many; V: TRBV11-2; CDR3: CASSGPGLAGALGRETQYF; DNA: TGTGCCAGCAGCGGGCCGGGACTAGCGGGGGCCTTGGGGAGGGAGACCCAGTACTTC
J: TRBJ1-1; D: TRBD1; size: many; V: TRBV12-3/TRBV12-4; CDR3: CASSPGDRGVTEAFF; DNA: TGTGCCAGCAGTCCAGGCGACAGGGGGGTCACTGAAGCTTTCTTT
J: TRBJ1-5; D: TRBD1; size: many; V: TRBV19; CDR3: CASSDRVLQPQHF; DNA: TGTGCCAGTAGCGACAGGGTTCTTCAGCCCCAGCATTTT
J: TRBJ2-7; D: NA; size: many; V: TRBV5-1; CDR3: CASSLEFGGAQYF; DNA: TGCGCCAGCAGCTTGGAATTCGGGGGCGCCCAGTACTTC
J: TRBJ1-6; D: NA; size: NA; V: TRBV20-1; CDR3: CSATGHNSPLHF; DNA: TGCAGTGCCACAGGACATAATTCACCCCTCCACTTT